The entry below gives a single T cell receptor (beta chain) sequence along with its context. The antigen remains unidentified. This CDR3 region has 13 residues. Looked up from germline, CDR1 is LNHDA and CDR2 is SQIVND (reference sequence). Trimming removed 1 base at V and 6 bases at J, with 7 bases between. Sequencing used immunoSEQ v3.0 at survey level. This table comes from immunoSEQ multiplex PCR, and its TCRdb copy is limited to in-frame clones, with some not included. The sample has more than 20,000 clones, over 80% seen once. The data belong to a study of long-term antiretroviral therapy in people with HIV. Study-wide context: The earliest samples came about a decade before the 2015 immediate-ART recommendation. Findings of the study overall: Despite increasing after ART, diversity remained lower than that of transplant donor controls. Clones that had undergone expansion before ART prevailed in the repertoire throughout all time points.

The rearrangement links TRBV19 to TRBJ1-5; no definite D call. The starting material was unsorted PBMCs, obtained 1.8 years before starting antiretroviral therapy. This TCR came from a middle-aged man with HIV. CDR3 protein: CASSIGGPQPQHF. The CDR3 region has the DNA TGTGCCAGTAGTATAGGCGGACCTCAGCCCCAGCATTTT.